This T cell receptor beta chain was identified in a study of molecular identifiers for immune sequencing clone quantification. Study results and caveats: Clones exceeding 20 RNA copies carried over 97% of effector molecules but under 1% of naive-cell molecules.

Per germline, CDR1 MNHEY and CDR2 SVGEGT. The CDR3 sequence is 11 residues long. The V gene lost 6 bases and the J gene lost 7 bases, with 10 bases spanning the gap. Concerning this clonotype: Its antigen is unknown.

Previously described methods and listed TCR primers were employed for the bulk TCR libraries. One entry per CDR3 protein, called by TCRdb with MiXCR from the PCR reads. The sample lists hundreds of thousands of distinct CDR3 sequences; over 20% were seen once. This sequence was found in a human donor in good health. Some libraries in this study had Jurkat cell RNA spiked in. This sequence joins TRBV6-2 or TRBV6-3 and TRBJ2-7; D possibly corresponds to TRBD1 (6 bases). The source material was naive CD8+ T cells from blood, with Jurkat cell RNA spiked in. The subset: FACS-sorted CD8+CD4-CCR7+CD45RA+ naive T cells. For the CDR3, the DNA is TGTGCCAGCAGGGCTGGACAGGAGCAGTACTTC. Its protein is CASRAGQEQYF.